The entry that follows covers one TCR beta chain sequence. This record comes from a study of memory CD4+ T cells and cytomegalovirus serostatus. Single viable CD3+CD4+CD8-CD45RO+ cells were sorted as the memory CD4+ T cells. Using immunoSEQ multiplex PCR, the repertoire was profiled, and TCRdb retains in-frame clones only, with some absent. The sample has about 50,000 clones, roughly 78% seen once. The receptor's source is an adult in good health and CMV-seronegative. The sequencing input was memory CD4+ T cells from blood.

The CDR3 coding sequence is TGTGCCAGCAGTGGAGGGGTCGGGACAGGCAATCAGCCCCAGCATTTT. Translated, it gives CASSGGVGTGNQPQHF. The genes are TRBV6-1 and TRBJ1-5; TRBD1 aligns across 7 bases. After removal of 4 bases from V and 2 bases from J, the junction contained 8 bases not matched to a gene. The CDR3 is made up of 16 amino acids. Germline V gene lookup returns CDR1 MNHNS and CDR2 SASEGT.